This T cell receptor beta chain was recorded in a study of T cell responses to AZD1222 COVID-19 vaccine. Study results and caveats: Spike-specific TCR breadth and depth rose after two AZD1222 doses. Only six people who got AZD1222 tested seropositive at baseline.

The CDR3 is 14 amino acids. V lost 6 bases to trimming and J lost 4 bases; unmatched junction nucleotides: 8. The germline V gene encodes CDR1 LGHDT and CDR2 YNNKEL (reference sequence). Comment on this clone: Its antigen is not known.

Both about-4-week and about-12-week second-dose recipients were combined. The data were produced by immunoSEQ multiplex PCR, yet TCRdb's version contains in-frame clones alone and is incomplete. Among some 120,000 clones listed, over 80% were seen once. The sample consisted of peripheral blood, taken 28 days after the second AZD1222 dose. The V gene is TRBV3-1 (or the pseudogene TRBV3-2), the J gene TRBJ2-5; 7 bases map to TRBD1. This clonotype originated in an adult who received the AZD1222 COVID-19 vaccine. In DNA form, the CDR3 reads TGTGCCAGCAGAAGAACAGGGGTATTAGAGACCCAGTACTTC. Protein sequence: CASRRTGVLETQYF.